The next 6 T cell receptor beta chains were all read from a single sample in a study of shared T cell receptors in the human thymus. Produced via immunoSEQ multiplex PCR; TCRdb's table is partial and in-frame only. The data contain 640,000 or so clones, 80% to 90% of them singletons. The same sample was also studied in work on human thymus T cells.

The sequenced material came from thymocytes. These TCRs come from a boy in the first two years of life with a congenital heart defect.

V and J are TRBV9 and TRBJ2-3, with a weak D call TRBD1 (5 bases). The CDR3 is 16 amino acids. The ends were cut back, 3 bases at V and 5 bases at J, with 19 bases in the middle. Per the germline V gene, CDR1 is SGDLS and CDR2 is YYNGEE. The CDR3 sequence is CASSGLSGLQGDTQYF. The CDR3 bases are TGTGCCAGCAGCGGCCTCTCGGGCCTCCAGGGAGATACGCAGTATTTT.

This rearrangement joins TRBV7-2 to TRBJ2-7, with D maybe TRBD2 (7 bases). Germline lookup yields CDR1 SGHTA and CDR2 FQGNSA. There are 16 residues in the CDR3. V was shortened by 2 bases and J by 6 bases, with 20 bases between the two germline ends. The CDR3 coding sequence is TGTGCCAGCAGCTTAACCCCGGGGGGCTACGATCCCGAGCAGTACTTC. As protein: CASSLTPGGYDPEQYF.

In regard to this clone: Other DNA sequences in this specimen translate into the identical CDR3. This rearrangement joins TRBV4-1 to TRBJ1-6; weak D call: TRBD1 (6 bases). This CDR3 has 17 residues. Between the trimmed V and J ends, which lost 3 bases and 6 bases, there was a span of 18 bases. The germline V gene encodes CDR1 MGHRA and CDR2 YSYEKL. This CDR3 is CASSHLAPGQRNSPLHF. In nucleotides, the CDR3 is TGCGCCAGCAGCCACCTTGCTCCTGGACAGCGTAATTCACCCCTCCACTTT.

This rearrangement joins TRBV6-6 to TRBJ1-3; D uncertain. CDR3 length: 14 amino acids. Germline V CDR1 and CDR2: MNHNY, SVGAGI (reference sequence). Trimming took 5 bases from V and 0 from J, leaving 8 bases between them. As DNA, the CDR3 is TGTGCCAGCAGTGGGCAGAACTCTGGAAACACCATATATTTT. Translation gives CASSGQNSGNTIYF.

This clone has only a few counts. This chain uses TRBV5-1 with TRBJ2-2, with D tentatively TRBD2 (5 bases). CDR1 and CDR2 from the germline V gene are SGHRS and YFSETQ. Trimming removed 1 base from V and 0 bases from J, with 7 bases in between. CDR3 size: 15 residues. The CDR3, as DNA: TGCGCCAGCAGCTTGTCAGCGGCGAACACCGGGGAGCTGTTTTTT. Translating gives CASSLSAANTGELFF.

As regards this clone: At one end the junction does not follow the germline gene, possibly because of a read error. The gene calls are TRBV28 and TRBJ2-1; D not resolved. Germline V gene lookup returns CDR1 MDHEN and CDR2 SYDVKM. The length of the CDR3 is 12 residues. Here the CDR3 DNA reads TGTGCCAGCAGTTTGGAGTACAATGAGCGGTTCTTC. Translating it yields CASSLEYNERFF. The full variable domain, in which reference TRBV28 and TRBJ2-1 provide the parts outside the CDR3, is DVKVTQSSRYLVKRTGEKVFLECVQDMDHENMFWYRQDPGLGLRLIYFSYDVKMKEKGDIPEGYSVSREKKERFSLILESASTNQTSMYLCASSLEYNERFFGPGTRLTVL.